Listed below are T cell receptor beta chains from one sample, sequenced in a study of blood T cell repertoires in COVID-19. The repertoire was sequenced with immunoSEQ multiplex PCR; TCRdb's copy has only in-frame clones and lacks some. The table lists 400,000 or so clones, around 90% of them singletons, with 0.8% to 0.85% in the top ten. Material: peripheral blood. Receptors originate from a man between 18 and 35 years old with COVID-19, enrolled during active disease. Each CDR3 is given with its conserved first and last residue. D genes are given only for firm matches. Where a row states a size, it is once, few, many or the class of an expanded clone; other rows omit it.

>TRBJ1-5|TRBV7-9|-|once
TGTGCCAGCAGCCCAGGACAGTATAGCAATCAGCCCCAGCATTTT
CASSPGQYSNQPQHF
>TRBJ2-1|TRBV27|TRBD2|-
TGTGCCAGCAGTTTATCGGCGGGAGAAGCCTACAATGAGCAGTTCTTC
CASSLSAGEAYNEQFF
>TRBJ1-6|TRBV19|-|-
TGTGCCAGTACCGATCACAGCTCCTATAATTCACCCCTCCACTTT
CASTDHSSYNSPLHF
>TRBJ2-5|TRBV5-5|-|-
TGTGCCAGCAGCTCCCCGGGGAGGGGGTCCCAAGAGACCCAGTACTTC
CASSSPGRGSQETQYF
>TRBJ2-7|TRBV14|TRBD1|-
TGTGCCAGCAGCCAAGCGGGGACAGGGACGTACGAGCAGTACTTC
CASSQAGTGTYEQYF
>TRBJ2-2|TRBV3-1/TRBV3-2|-|-
TGTGCCAGCAGCCAAGGTCTGTGGCGGGATCCGACCGGGGAGCTGTTTTTT
CASSQGLWRDPTGELFF
>TRBJ2-2|TRBV7-9|-|-
TGTGCCAGCAGCTTCGGGGAGGTAACCGGGGAGCTGTTTTTT
CASSFGEVTGELFF
>TRBJ1-1|TRBV19|-|-
TGTGCCAGTAGTCCCTCGGAGCGAAACACTGAAGCTTTCTTT
CASSPSERNTEAFF
>TRBJ2-2|TRBV30|TRBD2|-
TGTGCCTGGAGCGCCGCTCGGACTAGCTACACCGGGGAGCTGTTTTTT
CAWSAARTSYTGELFF
>TRBJ2-7|TRBV7-8|-|-
TGTGCCAGCAGCCTTTGGTGGGGGCAGTCCTACGAGCAGTACTTC
CASSLWWGQSYEQYF
>TRBJ2-5|TRBV7-6|-|once
TGTGCCAGCAGCAACGGGGTACAAGAGACCCAGTACTTC
CASSNGVQETQYF
>TRBJ2-5|TRBV6-5|-|-
TGTGCCAGCAAGGACGAGGGTCGGGGAGAGACCCAGTACTTC
CASKDEGRGETQYF
>TRBJ2-1|TRBV5-1|-|-
TGCGCCAGCAGCTTGGAGACGGGTACCTACAATGAGCAGTTCTTC
CASSLETGTYNEQFF
>TRBJ1-4|TRBV11-2|-|-
TGTGCCAGCAGCCAGAGACAGGATGAAAAACTGTTTTTT
CASSQRQDEKLFF